This T cell receptor (beta chain) was captured in a study of blood T cells in healthy people across ages. Looked up from germline, CDR1 is LGHNA and CDR2 is YSLEER. V gave up 5 bases and J gave up 6 bases; unmatched junction bases: 11. The CDR3 is 15 residues long. This clonotype occurred a few times. Next came a second PCR, run for about 7 to 12 cycles, which used a sample-barcoded 5' primer along with a J-beta primer mix. TCRdb called the 5' RACE reads again in MiXCR, with one record for every CDR3 protein. This sample has 1.5 million to 2 million distinct CDR3 sequences, with roughly 50% found just once.

The chain recombines TRBV4-3 with TRBJ2-3; TRBD1 matches 7 bases. The sample taken for sequencing was blood. The source is a middle-aged woman in good health. The CDR3 protein is CASSESEGAKDTQYF. The CDR3 coding sequence is TGCGCCAGCAGCGAAAGTGAGGGGGCTAAGGATACGCAGTATTTT.